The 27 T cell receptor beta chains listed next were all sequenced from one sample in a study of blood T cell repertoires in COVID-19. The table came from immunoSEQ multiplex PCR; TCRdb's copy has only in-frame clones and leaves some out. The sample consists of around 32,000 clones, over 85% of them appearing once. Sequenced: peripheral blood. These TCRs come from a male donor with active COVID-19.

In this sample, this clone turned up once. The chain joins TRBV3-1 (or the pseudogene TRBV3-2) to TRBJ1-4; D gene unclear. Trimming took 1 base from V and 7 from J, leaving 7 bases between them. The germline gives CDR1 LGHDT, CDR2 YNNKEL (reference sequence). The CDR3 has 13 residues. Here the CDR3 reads CASSQVSGEKLFF. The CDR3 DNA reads TGTGCCAGCAGCCAAGTTAGCGGTGAAAAACTGTTTTTT.

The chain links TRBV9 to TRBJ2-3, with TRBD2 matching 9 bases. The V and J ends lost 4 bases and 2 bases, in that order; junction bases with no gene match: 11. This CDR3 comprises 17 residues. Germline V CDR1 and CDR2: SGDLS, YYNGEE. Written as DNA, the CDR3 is TGTGCCAGCAGCCCCGGTGTAGCGGGGGCCAACACAGATACGCAGTATTTT. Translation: CASSPGVAGANTDTQYF.

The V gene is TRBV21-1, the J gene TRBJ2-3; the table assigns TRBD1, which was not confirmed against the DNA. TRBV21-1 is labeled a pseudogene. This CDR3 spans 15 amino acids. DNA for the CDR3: TGTGCCAGCAGCAAAGTTTCAGGGGATCTGGATACGCAGTATTTT. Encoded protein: CASSKVSGDLDTQYF.

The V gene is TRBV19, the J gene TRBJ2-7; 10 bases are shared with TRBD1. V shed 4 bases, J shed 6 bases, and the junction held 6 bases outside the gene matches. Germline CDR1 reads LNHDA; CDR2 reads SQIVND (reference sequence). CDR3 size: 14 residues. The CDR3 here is CASSTSTGGLEQYF. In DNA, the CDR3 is TGTGCCAGTAGTACCTCGACAGGGGGCCTCGAGCAGTACTTC.

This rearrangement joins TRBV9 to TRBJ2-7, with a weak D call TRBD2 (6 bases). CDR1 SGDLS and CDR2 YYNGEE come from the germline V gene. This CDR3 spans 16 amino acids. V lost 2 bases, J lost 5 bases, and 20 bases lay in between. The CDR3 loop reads CASSVAPGTGGHEQYF. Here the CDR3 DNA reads TGTGCCAGCAGCGTTGCCCCCGGGACTGGGGGACACGAGCAGTACTTC.

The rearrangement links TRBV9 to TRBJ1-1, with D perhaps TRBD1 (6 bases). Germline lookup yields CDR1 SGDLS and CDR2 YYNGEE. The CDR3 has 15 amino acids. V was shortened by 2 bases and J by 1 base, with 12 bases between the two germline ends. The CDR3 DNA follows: TGTGCCAGCAGCGTGGGGGGGCAGAGGAACACTGAAGCTTTCTTT. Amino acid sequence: CASSVGGQRNTEAFF.

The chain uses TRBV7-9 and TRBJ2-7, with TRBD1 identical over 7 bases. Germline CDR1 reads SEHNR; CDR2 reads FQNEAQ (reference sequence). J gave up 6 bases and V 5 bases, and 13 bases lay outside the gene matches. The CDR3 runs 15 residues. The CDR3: CASSTQTGEGAEQYF. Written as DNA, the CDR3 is TGTGCCAGCAGCACCCAAACAGGGGAAGGAGCCGAGCAGTACTTC.

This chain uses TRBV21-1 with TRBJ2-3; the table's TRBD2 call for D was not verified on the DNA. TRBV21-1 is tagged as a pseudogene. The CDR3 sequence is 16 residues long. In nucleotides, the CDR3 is TGTGCCAGCAGCAAAAAAAGGGAGATCAGCACAGATACGCAGTATTTT. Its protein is CASSKKREISTDTQYF.

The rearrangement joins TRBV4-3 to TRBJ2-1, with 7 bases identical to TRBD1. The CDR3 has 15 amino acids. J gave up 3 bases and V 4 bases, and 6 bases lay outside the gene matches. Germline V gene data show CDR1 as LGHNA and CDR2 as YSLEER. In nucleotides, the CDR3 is TGCGCCAGCAGCCCGTACCGGGACAGCTACAATGAGCAGTTCTTC. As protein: CASSPYRDSYNEQFF.

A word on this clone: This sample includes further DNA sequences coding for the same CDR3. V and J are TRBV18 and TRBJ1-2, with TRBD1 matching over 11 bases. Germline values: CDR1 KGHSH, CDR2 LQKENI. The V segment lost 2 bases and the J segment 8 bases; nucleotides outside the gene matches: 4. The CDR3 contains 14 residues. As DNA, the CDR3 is TGTGCCAGCTCACCAGGACAGGGGGCAGAGGGCTACACCTTC. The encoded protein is CASSPGQGAEGYTF.

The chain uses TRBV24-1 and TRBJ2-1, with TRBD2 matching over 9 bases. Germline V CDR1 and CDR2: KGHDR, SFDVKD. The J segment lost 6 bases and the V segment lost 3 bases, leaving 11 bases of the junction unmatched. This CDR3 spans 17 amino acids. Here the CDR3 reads CATSDPASGGSPNEQFF. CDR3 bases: TGTGCCACCAGTGATCCTGCGAGCGGGGGGTCACCCAATGAGCAGTTCTTC.

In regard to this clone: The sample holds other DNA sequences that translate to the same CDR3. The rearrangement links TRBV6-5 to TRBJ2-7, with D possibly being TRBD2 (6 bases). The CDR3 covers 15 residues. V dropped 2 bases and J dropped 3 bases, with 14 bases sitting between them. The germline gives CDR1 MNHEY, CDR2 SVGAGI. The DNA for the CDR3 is TGTGCCAGCAGTTACGCTTATGCGGGAAACTACGAGCAGTACTTC. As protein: CASSYAYAGNYEQYF.

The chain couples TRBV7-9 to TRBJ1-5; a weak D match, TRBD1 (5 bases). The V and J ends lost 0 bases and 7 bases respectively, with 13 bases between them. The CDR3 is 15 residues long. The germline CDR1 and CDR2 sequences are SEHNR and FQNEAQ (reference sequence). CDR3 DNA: TGTGCCAGCAGCTTAGCGGGGGGAAACGGGCAGCCCCAGCATTTT. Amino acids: CASSLAGGNGQPQHF.

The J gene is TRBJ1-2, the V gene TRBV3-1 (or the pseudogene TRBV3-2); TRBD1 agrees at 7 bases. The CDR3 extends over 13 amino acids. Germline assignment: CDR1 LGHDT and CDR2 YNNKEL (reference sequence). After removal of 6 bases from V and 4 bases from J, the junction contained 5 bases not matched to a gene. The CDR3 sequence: CASRRDSSYGYTF. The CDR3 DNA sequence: TGTGCCAGCAGACGGGACAGCTCCTATGGCTACACCTTC.

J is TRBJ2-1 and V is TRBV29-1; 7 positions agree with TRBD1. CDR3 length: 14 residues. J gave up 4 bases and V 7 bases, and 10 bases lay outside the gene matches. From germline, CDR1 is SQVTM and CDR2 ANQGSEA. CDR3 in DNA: TGCAGCGGTCGTTCAGGGACAGAATACAATGAGCAGTTCTTC. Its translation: CSGRSGTEYNEQFF.

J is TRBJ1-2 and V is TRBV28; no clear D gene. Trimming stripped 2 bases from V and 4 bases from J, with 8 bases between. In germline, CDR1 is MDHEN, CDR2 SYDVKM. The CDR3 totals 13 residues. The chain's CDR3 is CASSLPGSYGYTF. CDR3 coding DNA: TGTGCCAGCAGTTTACCCGGTAGCTATGGCTACACCTTC.

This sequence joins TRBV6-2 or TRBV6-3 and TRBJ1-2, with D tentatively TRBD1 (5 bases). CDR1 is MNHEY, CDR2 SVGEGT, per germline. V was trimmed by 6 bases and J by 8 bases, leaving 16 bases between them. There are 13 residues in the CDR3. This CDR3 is CASSLWGGRGYTF. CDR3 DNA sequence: TGTGCCAGCAGCCTTTGGGGGGGAAGAGGCTACACCTTC.

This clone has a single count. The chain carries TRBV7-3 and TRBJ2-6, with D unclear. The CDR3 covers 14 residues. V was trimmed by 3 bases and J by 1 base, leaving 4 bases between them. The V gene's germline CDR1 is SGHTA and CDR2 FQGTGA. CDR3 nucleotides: TGTGCCAGCAGCTTCAGTTCTGGGGCCAACGTCCTGACTTTC. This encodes CASSFSSGANVLTF.

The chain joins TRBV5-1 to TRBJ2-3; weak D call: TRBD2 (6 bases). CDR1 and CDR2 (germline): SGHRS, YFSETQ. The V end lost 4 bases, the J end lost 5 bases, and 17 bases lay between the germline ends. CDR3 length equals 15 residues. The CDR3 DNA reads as TGCGCCAGCAGCCCGCAGGGACTCAAATTAGATACGCAGTATTTT. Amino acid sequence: CASSPQGLKLDTQYF.

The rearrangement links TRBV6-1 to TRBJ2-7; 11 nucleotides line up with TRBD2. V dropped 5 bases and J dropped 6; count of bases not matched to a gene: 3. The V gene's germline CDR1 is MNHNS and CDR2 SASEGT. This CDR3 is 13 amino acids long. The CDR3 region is CASSKGLAGEQYF. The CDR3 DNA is TGTGCCAGCAGTAAAGGACTAGCGGGCGAGCAGTACTTC.

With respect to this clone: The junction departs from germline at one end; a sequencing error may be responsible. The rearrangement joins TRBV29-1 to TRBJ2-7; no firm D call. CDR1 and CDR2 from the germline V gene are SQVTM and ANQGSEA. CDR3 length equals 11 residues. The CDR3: CSGESGYEQYF. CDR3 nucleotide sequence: TGCAGCGGTGAATCGGGCTACGAGCAGTACTTC.

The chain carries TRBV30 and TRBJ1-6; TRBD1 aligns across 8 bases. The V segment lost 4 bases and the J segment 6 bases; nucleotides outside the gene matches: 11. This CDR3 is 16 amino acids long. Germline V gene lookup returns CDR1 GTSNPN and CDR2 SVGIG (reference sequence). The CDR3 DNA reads TGTGCCTGGACCCACATATGGACAGGGCCTAATTCACCCCTCCACTTT. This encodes CAWTHIWTGPNSPLHF.

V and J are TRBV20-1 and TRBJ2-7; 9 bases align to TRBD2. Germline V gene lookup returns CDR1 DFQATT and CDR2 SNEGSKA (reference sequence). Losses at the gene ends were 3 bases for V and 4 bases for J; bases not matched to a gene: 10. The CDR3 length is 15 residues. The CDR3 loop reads CSASRSSGGRYEQYF. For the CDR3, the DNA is TGCAGTGCTAGTAGATCCAGCGGGGGGCGGTACGAGCAGTACTTC.

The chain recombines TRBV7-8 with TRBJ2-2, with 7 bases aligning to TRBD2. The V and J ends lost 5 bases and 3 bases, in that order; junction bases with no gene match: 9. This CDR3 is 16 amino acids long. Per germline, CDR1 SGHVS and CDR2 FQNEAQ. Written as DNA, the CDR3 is TGTGCCAGCAGCCCCACCCGGGGGGTATACACCGGGGAGCTGTTTTTT. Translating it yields CASSPTRGVYTGELFF.

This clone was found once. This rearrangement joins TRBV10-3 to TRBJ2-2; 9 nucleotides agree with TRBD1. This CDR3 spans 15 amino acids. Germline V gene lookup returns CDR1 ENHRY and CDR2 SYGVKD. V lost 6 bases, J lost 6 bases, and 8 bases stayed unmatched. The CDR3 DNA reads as TGTGCCATCAGGAAACGGACAGGGGAAGCCGGGGAGCTGTTTTTT. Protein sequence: CAIRKRTGEAGELFF.

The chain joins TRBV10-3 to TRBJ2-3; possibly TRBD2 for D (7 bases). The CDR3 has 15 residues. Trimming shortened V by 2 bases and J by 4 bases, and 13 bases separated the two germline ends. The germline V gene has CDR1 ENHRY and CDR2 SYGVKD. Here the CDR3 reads CAISEAGGRADTQYF. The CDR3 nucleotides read TGTGCCATCAGTGAGGCCGGGGGGCGGGCAGATACGCAGTATTTT.

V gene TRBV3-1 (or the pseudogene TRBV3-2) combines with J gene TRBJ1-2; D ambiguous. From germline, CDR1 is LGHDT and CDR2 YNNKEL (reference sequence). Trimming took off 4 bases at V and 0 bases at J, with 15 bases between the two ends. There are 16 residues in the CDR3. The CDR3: CASSLTPGPSNYGYTF. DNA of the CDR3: TGTGCCAGCAGCCTTACCCCGGGTCCTTCTAACTATGGCTACACCTTC.